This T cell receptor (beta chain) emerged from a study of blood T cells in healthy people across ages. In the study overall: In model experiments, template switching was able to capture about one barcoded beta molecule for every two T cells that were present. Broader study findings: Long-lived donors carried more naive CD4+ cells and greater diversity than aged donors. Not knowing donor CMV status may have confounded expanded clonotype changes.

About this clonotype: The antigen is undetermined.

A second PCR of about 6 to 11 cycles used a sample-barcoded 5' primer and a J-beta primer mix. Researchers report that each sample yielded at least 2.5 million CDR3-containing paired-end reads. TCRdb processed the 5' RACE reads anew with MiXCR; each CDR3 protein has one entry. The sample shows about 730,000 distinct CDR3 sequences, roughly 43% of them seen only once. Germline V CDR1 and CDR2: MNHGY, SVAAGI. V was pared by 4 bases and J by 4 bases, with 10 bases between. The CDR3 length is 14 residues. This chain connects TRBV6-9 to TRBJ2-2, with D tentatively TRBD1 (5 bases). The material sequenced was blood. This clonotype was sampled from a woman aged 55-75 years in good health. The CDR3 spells CASSSDQGTGELFF. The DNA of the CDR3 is TGTGCCAGCAGTTCCGACCAGGGCACCGGGGAGCTGTTTTTT.